The rows below give T cell receptor beta chains drawn from one sample of a study of blood T cell repertoires in COVID-19. The protocol was immunoSEQ multiplex PCR, while the TCRdb copy is restricted to in-frame clones and leaves out a portion. This table holds 140,000 to 150,000 clones, about 89% found once. The sample comprised peripheral blood. The source is a man in his fifties or sixties with active or convalescent COVID-19. The CDR3 runs from the conserved cysteine through the conserved F or W. The D gene is left open where the match is weak. Rows give clone size only sometimes, using once, few, many, or a class for an expanded clone.

clone_size j_call d_call v_call cdr3_length cdr3_nt cdr3_aa
- TRBJ2-7 TRBD1 TRBV2 13 TGTGCCAGCAGGGGACAGGGGGAGTACGAGCAGTACTTC CASRGQGEYEQYF
- TRBJ2-1 TRBD2 TRBV24-1 18 TGTGCCACCAGTGATGGGGGCCGACTAGCGGGCCGTTACAATGAGCAGTTCTTC CATSDGGRLAGRYNEQFF
- TRBJ1-2 TRBD1 TRBV10-3 16 TGTGCCATCAGTGAGTCGCCGGGACAGGGTGTGTATGGCTACACCTTC CAISESPGQGVYGYTF
- TRBJ1-2 - TRBV7-4 14 TGTGCCAGCAGCTTAGGACAGGACTGCTATGGCTACACCTTC CASSLGQDCYGYTF
- TRBJ1-4 TRBD1 TRBV5-1 17 TGCGCCAGCAGCCTACCACCGACAGGGCGGGTTGAAGAAAAACTGTTTTTT CASSLPPTGRVEEKLFF
- TRBJ2-1 TRBD2 TRBV24-1 16 TGTGCCACCAGTGCTCGCGGGGGGGCCTTGTCGCATGAGCAGTTCTTC CATSARGGALSHEQFF
- TRBJ1-3 TRBD1 TRBV18 16 TGTGCCAGCTCACCACCGCAGGGGGCGCGTGGAAACACCATATATTTT CASSPPQGARGNTIYF
- TRBJ2-2 TRBD2 TRBV19 18 TGTGCCAGTACCCCTATTGCCAGCGGGAGGAACCCCACCGGGGAGCTGTTTTTT CASTPIASGRNPTGELFF
- TRBJ1-4 - TRBV9 15 TGTGCCAGCAGCGTAGCTGCAGGTGCCAATGAAAAACTGTTTTTT CASSVAAGANEKLFF
- TRBJ2-1 - TRBV19 15 TGTGCCAGTAGCCAAGGACTAGCCAGGGGGGCTGAGCAGTTCTTC CASSQGLARGAEQFF
- TRBJ2-1 - TRBV19 13 TGTGCCAGTAGTGCCCGGGTTTACAATGAGCAGTTCTTC CASSARVYNEQFF
- TRBJ1-4 - TRBV5-5 16 TGTGCCAGCAGCCAAGCCCAGGGTCTAGGCAAGGAAAAACTGTTTTTT CASSQAQGLGKEKLFF
- TRBJ1-3 - TRBV30 16 TGTGCCTGGAGTCGGGAGGGCGCACTCTCTGGAAACACCATATATTTT CAWSREGALSGNTIYF
- TRBJ1-5 - TRBV6-1 15 TGTGCCAGCAGTGATGCCCCGGGGAGCAATCAGCCCCAGCATTTT CASSDAPGSNQPQHF
- TRBJ2-1 - TRBV29-1 15 TGCAGCGTAGGCACCGGGACAACCGAGCCCAATGAGCAGTTCTTC CSVGTGTTEPNEQFF
- TRBJ2-2 - TRBV19 15 TGTGCCAGTAGTATAGAAGCGAGGGAGCCCGGGGAGCTGTTTTTT CASSIEAREPGELFF
- TRBJ2-2 TRBD2 TRBV7-9 15 TGTGCCAGCAACAGACTAGCGGAGAACACCGGGGAGCTGTTTTTT CASNRLAENTGELFF
- TRBJ1-1 - TRBV7-2 15 TGTGCCAGCACCCCCAAGAGTTCCATGAACACTGAAGCTTTCTTT CASTPKSSMNTEAFF
- TRBJ1-6 TRBD1 TRBV15 15 TGTGCCACCAGCGCCTCCGGGACAGCCAATTCACCCCTCCACTTT CATSASGTANSPLHF
- TRBJ2-3 TRBD2 TRBV11-2 16 TGTGCCAGCAGCGCGCCGGGACTAGCGGGAGTGGATACGCAGTATTTT CASSAPGLAGVDTQYF
- TRBJ2-1 TRBD2 TRBV6-4 15 TGTGCCAGCAGCACGACTAGCGGGGGATTCAATGAGCAGTTCTTC CASSTTSGGFNEQFF
- TRBJ2-5 TRBD2 TRBV28 19 TGTGCCAGCAGTTTTCTGCTAGCGGGGGGCCATAAAAACCAAGAGACCCAGTACTTC CASSFLLAGGHKNQETQYF
once TRBJ1-3 - TRBV7-2 15 TGTGCCAGCAGCTCCGACAGTCTCTCTGGAAACACCATATATTTT CASSSDSLSGNTIYF
- TRBJ2-2 - TRBV14 14 TGTGCCAGCAGCCAGCTGACAGATGGCGGGGAGCTGTTTTTT CASSQLTDGGELFF
- TRBJ1-5 TRBD1 TRBV12-3/TRBV12-4 13 TGTGCCAGCAGCCGGACAGGTAATCAGCCCCAGCATTTT CASSRTGNQPQHF
- TRBJ1-1 - TRBV6-2/TRBV6-3 12 TGTGCCAGCAGTTCGAGCAGGGTCTTTACTTTCTTT CASSSSRVFTFF
- TRBJ2-7 TRBD2 TRBV15 13 TGTGCCACCAGCGCGGGGAGGGGATACGAGCAGTACTTC CATSAGRGYEQYF
few TRBJ2-7 TRBD1 TRBV28 14 TGTGCCAGCAGTTTATCCAACAGACAGGGCGGGCAGTACTTC CASSLSNRQGGQYF
- TRBJ2-3 - TRBV2 16 TGTGCCAGCAGTGAAAGTGGACTGTCTAGCACAGATACGCAGTATTTT CASSESGLSSTDTQYF
- TRBJ1-4 - TRBV28 16 TGTGCCAGCAGTTTAATGCAAAGTGCAACTAATGGAAAACTGTTTTTT CASSLMQSATNGKLFF
once TRBJ1-1 - TRBV18 15 TGTGCCAGCCAACTCCTTACAGCCCTGAACACTGAAGCTTTCTTT CASQLLTALNTEAFF
- TRBJ2-7 TRBD2 TRBV11-2 16 TGTGCCAGCAGCAAACCGGGGACTAGCGGGAGCTACGAGCAGTACTTC CASSKPGTSGSYEQYF
- TRBJ2-7 TRBD2 TRBV18 16 TGTGCCAGCTCACCCTTTGGACTAGCAACTTCCTACGAGCAGTACTTC CASSPFGLATSYEQYF
- TRBJ2-2 TRBD2 TRBV19 19 TGTGCCAGTAGCTTTCCCCGCGGCGGGAGGACGACAAACACCGGGGAGCTGTTTTTT CASSFPRGGRTTNTGELFF
- TRBJ2-1 - TRBV7-9 14 TGTGCCAGCAGCTGGAGCGGTTCCTACAATGAGCAGTTCTTC CASSWSGSYNEQFF
- TRBJ2-7 - TRBV7-8 14 TGTGCCAGCAGCGGCAATTGGCAGGGGTCCGAGCAGTACTTC CASSGNWQGSEQYF
- TRBJ2-5 - TRBV5-1 15 TGCGCCAGCAGCCTATCTTCGGGGGAAGAAGAGACCCAGTACTTC CASSLSSGEEETQYF
medium-sized TRBJ1-4 TRBD1 TRBV9 16 TGTGCCAGCAGCGTAGAGGGAAGTGGACAGGGTGGAAAACTGTTTTTT CASSVEGSGQGGKLFF
- TRBJ1-2 - TRBV5-1 15 TGCGCCAGCAGCCCTTATTTTAGGAGAAACTATGGCTACACCTTC CASSPYFRRNYGYTF
- TRBJ1-6 TRBD1 TRBV4-3 15 TGCGCCAGCAGCCAGAGACAGGGAGATAATTCACCCCTCCACTTT CASSQRQGDNSPLHF
- TRBJ1-5 - TRBV19 16 TGTGCCAGTAGTATGCAAGGAGGGAGTGGCAATCAGCCCCAGCATTTT CASSMQGGSGNQPQHF
- TRBJ2-2 TRBD1 TRBV4-1 20 TGCGCCAGCAGCCAAACCCGGGACAGGGGTACAGGGACGGGCACCGGGGAGCTGTTTTTT CASSQTRDRGTGTGTGELFF
- TRBJ2-7 TRBD2 TRBV7-9 14 TGTGCCAGCAGCCCAAGCGGGAGAGGGAACGAGCAGTACTTC CASSPSGRGNEQYF
- TRBJ2-3 TRBD2 TRBV6-5 16 TGTGCCAGCAGTTACTCGAGCGGGATGAGCACAGATACGCAGTATTTT CASSYSSGMSTDTQYF
- TRBJ2-7 TRBD1 TRBV24-1 13 TGTGCCACCAGTGATCCGACAGGGGTCGAGCAGTACTTC CATSDPTGVEQYF
- TRBJ2-5 TRBD2 TRBV4-2 15 TGTGCCAGCAGCCAGGAAGCGGGAGATGCAGAGACCCAGTACTTC CASSQEAGDAETQYF
- TRBJ1-6 TRBD1 TRBV27 19 TGTGCCAGCAGACTAATACCAGGGACAGGGGGCGCGTTTAATTCACCCCTCCACTTT CASRLIPGTGGAFNSPLHF
- TRBJ2-2 TRBD1 TRBV7-8 16 TGTGCCAGCAGCTTAGAGGGGACAGGGCTCACCGGGGAGCTGTTTTTT CASSLEGTGLTGELFF
once TRBJ2-3 TRBD1 TRBV5-8 16 TGTGCCAGCAGCTTCTTCGGGACAGGGTTAACAGATACGCAGTATTTT CASSFFGTGLTDTQYF
- TRBJ1-1 - TRBV19 14 TGTGCCAGTAGTATAGGCCCCCCCAGCACTGAAGCTTTCTTT CASSIGPPSTEAFF
once TRBJ1-5 TRBD1 TRBV5-6 16 TGTGCCAGCAGCCAAGTGTCCCAGGGGGGTCAACAGCCCCAGCATTTT CASSQVSQGGQQPQHF
- TRBJ1-4 TRBD1 TRBV4-1 16 TGCGCCAGCAGCCTAGGGTTGGACAGGGGTGCTGAAAAACTGTTTTTT CASSLGLDRGAEKLFF
- TRBJ1-1 - TRBV5-5 14 TGTGCCAGCAGCTTGGAATTCGGGGAGGCTGAAGCTTTCTTT CASSLEFGEAEAFF
- TRBJ2-3 - TRBV3-1/TRBV3-2 16 TGTGCCAGCAGCCAACTAGGGGTCGTCTCTCTAGATACGCAGTATTTT CASSQLGVVSLDTQYF
once TRBJ1-4 - TRBV4-2 14 TGTGCCAGCAGCCAAGAGCACCGAGGCGAAAAACTGTTTTTT CASSQEHRGEKLFF
- TRBJ1-4 TRBD1 TRBV29-1 14 TGCAGCGTAAACGTGGGACAGACCCCTGAAAAACTGTTTTTT CSVNVGQTPEKLFF
- TRBJ2-1 TRBD2 TRBV18 14 TGTGCCAGCTCACCAAGCGGGGGGGCAAATGAGCAGTTCTTC CASSPSGGANEQFF
- TRBJ1-5 - TRBV19 14 TGTGCCAGTAGTATCGGCGGTAGCAATCAGCCCCAGCATTTT CASSIGGSNQPQHF
- TRBJ1-6 - TRBV6-6 13 TGTGCCAGCAGTGACCAGGATAATTCACCCCTCCACTTT CASSDQDNSPLHF
- TRBJ2-6 TRBD1 TRBV30 15 TGTGCCTGGAAGGGGGACAGCTCTGGGGCCAACGTCCTGACTTTC CAWKGDSSGANVLTF